The present T cell receptor beta chain was sequenced within a study of beta chain features in type 1 diabetes. Study-wide background: Examination of sorted cells across all samples involved approximately 100,000,000 cells.

Reverse transcription of all isolated RNA meant that expressed TCRB transcripts were sequenced. Repertoires were generated with immunoSEQ multiplex PCR, while TCRdb's copy carries only in-frame clones and drops some. In the table there are 400,000 to 600,000 clones, approximately 30% of which are singletons. This CDR3 contains 14 residues. Germline assignment: CDR1 LNHDA and CDR2 SQIVND (reference sequence). V was shortened by 3 bases and J by 3 bases, with 12 bases between the two germline ends. The clonotype comes from a man aged 18 to 30 in good health. The sequenced sample consisted of naive CD4+ T cells from blood. The chain combines TRBV19 with TRBJ2-7, with D unclear. The CDR3 region has the DNA TGTGCCAGTAGTATCCTCCACGGAAACTACGAGCAGTACTTC. Its protein is CASSILHGNYEQYF.